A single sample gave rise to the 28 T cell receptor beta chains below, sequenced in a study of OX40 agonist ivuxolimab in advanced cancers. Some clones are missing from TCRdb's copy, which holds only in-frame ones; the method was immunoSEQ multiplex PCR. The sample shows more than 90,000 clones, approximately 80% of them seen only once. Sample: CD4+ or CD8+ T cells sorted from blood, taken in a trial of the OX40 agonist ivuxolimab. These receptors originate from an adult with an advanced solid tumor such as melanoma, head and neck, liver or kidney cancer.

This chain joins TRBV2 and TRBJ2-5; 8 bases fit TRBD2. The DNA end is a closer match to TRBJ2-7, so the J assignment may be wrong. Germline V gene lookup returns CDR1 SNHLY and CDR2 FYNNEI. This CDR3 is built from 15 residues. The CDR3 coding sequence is TGTGCCAGCAGTGTGCGGGGGGACTTCTCCTACGAGCAGTACTTC. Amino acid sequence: CASSVRGDFSYEQYF.

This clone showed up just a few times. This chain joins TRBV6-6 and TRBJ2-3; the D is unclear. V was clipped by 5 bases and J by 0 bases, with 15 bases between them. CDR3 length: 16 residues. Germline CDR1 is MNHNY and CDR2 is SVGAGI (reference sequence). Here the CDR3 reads CASSLRAVASTDTQYF. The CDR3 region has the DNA TGTGCCAGCAGTCTACGGGCAGTAGCAAGCACAGATACGCAGTATTTT.

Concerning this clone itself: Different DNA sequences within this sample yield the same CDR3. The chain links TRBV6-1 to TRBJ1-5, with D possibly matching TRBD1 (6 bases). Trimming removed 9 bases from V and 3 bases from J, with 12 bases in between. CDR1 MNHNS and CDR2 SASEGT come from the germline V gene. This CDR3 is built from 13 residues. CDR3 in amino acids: CASRQVNNQPQHF. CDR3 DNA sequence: TGTGCCAGTAGACAGGTTAACAATCAGCCCCAGCATTTT.

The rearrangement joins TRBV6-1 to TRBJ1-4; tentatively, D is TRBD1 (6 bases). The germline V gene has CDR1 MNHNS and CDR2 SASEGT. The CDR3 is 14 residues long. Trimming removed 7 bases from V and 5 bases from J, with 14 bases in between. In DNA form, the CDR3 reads TGTGCCAGCATCAGTACAGGGAAGAATGAAAAACTGTTTTTT. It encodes CASISTGKNEKLFF.

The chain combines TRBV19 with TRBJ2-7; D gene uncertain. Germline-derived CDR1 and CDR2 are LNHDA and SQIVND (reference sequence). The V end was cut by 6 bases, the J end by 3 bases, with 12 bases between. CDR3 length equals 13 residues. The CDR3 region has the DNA TGTGCCAGTAGGTCGCCGAACAGCTACGAGCAGTACTTC. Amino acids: CASRSPNSYEQYF.

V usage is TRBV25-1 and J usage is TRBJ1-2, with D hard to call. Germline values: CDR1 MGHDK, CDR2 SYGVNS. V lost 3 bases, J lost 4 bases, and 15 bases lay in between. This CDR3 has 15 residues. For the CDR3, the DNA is TGTGCCAGCAGTGATCCGGGAAAGGGAGGCTATGGCTACACCTTC. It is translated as CASSDPGKGGYGYTF.

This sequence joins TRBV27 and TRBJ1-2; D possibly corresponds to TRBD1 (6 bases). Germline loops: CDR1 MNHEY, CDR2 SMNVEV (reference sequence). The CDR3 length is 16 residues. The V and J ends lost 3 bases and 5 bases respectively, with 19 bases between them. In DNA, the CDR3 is TGTGCCAGCAGTTTTGTTACAGGGCAAGGGTGGTATGGCTACACCTTC. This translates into CASSFVTGQGWYGYTF.

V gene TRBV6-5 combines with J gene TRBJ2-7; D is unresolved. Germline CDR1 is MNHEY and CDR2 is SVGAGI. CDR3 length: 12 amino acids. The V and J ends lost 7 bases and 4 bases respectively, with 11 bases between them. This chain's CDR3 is CASNNPPYEQYF. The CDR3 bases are TGTGCCAGCAATAATCCCCCGTACGAGCAGTACTTC.

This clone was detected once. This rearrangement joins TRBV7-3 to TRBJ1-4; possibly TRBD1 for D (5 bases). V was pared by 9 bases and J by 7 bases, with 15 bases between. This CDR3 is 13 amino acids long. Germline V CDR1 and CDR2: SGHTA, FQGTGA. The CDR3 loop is CARAGARREKLFF. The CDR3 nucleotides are TGTGCCAGAGCCGGGGCAAGGCGTGAAAAACTGTTTTTT.

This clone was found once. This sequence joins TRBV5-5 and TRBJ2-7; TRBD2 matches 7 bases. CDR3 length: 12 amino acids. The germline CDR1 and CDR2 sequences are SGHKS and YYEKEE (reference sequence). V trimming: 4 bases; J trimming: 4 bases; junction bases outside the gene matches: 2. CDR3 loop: CASSPGGYEQYF. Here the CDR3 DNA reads TGTGCCAGCAGCCCCGGGGGGTACGAGCAGTACTTC.

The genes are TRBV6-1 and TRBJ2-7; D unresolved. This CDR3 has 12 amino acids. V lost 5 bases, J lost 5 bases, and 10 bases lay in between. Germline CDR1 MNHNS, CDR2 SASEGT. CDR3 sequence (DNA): TGTGCCAGCAGTTTCTCTCTAGACGAGCAGTACTTC. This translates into CASSFSLDEQYF.

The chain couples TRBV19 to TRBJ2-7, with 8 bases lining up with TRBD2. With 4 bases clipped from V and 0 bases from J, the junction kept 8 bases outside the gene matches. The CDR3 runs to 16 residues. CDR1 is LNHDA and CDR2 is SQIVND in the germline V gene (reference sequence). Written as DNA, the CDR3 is TGTGCCAGTAGTACCGCCGGGACTAGGATCTCCTACGAGCAGTACTTC. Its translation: CASSTAGTRISYEQYF.

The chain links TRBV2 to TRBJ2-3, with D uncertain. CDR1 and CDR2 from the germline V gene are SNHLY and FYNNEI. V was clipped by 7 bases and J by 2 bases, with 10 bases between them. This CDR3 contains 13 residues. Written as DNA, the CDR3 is TGTGCCAGCACCCCGAAGGTCACAGATACGCAGTATTTT. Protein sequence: CASTPKVTDTQYF.

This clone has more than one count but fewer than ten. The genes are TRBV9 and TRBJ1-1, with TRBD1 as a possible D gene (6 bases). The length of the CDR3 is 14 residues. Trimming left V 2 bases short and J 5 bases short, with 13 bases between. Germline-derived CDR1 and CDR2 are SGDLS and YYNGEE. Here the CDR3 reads CASSVGQRLTEAFF. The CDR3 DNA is TGTGCCAGCAGCGTCGGACAGCGGTTAACTGAAGCTTTCTTT.

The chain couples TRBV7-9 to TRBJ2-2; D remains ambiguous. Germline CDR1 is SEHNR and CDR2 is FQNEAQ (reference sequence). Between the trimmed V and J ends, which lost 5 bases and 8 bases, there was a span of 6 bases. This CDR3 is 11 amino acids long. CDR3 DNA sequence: TGTGCCAGCAGCCATGAGGGGGAGCTGTTTTTT. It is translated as CASSHEGELFF.

CDR3 sequence reads: CASSLTGTGGFGYTF. The CDR3 nucleotides read TGCGCCAGCAGCTTGACAGGGACAGGGGGCTTTGGCTACACCTTC. This chain connects TRBV5-1 to TRBJ1-2; 12 positions match TRBD1. V shed 1 base, J shed 7 bases, and the junction held 5 bases outside the gene matches. This CDR3 region has 15 residues. The germline CDR1 and CDR2 sequences are SGHRS and YFSETQ.

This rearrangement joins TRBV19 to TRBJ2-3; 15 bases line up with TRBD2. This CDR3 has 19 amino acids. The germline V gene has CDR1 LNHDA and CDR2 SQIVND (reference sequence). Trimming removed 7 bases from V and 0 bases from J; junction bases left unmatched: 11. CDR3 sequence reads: CASTPGTSGGRHSTDTQYF. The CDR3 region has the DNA TGTGCCAGTACCCCAGGGACTAGCGGGGGGCGCCATAGCACAGATACGCAGTATTTT.

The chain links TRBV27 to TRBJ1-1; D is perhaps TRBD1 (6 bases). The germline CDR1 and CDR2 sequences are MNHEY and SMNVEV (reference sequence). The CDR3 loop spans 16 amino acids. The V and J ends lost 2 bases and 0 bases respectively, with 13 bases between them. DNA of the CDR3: TGTGCCAGCAGTTTAGGTTCGACAGGTCTGAACACTGAAGCTTTCTTT. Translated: CASSLGSTGLNTEAFF.

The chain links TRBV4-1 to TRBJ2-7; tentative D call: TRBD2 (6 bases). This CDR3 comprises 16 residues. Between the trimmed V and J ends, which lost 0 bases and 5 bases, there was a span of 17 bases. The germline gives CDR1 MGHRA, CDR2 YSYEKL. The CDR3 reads CASSQDLGLRDHEQYF. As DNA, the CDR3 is TGCGCCAGCAGCCAAGATTTGGGACTTAGGGACCACGAGCAGTACTTC.

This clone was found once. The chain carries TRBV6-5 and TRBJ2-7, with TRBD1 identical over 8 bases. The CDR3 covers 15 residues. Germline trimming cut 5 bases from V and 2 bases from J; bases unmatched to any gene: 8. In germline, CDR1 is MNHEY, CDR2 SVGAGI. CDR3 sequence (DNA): TGTGCCAGCAGTCCCGGACAGGGAGGCCCCTACGAGCAGTACTTC. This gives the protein CASSPGQGGPYEQYF.

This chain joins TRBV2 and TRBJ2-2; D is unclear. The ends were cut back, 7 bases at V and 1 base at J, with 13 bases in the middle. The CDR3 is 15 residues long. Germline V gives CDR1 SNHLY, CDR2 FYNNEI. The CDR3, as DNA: TGTGCCAGCACTCAAAGGACGGAGAACACCGGGGAGCTGTTTTTT. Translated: CASTQRTENTGELFF.

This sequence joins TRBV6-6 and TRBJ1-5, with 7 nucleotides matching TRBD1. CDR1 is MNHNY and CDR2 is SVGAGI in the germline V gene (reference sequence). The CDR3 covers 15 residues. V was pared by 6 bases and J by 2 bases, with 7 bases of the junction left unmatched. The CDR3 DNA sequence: TGTGCCAGCAGGGAGGGGGCGCGAGGCAATCAGCCCCAGCATTTT. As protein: CASREGARGNQPQHF.

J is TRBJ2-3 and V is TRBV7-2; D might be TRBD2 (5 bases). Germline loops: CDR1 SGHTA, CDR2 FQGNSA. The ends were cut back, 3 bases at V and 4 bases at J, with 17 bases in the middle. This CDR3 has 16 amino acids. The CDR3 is CASSFLSAARADTQYF. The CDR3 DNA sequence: TGTGCCAGCAGCTTCTTAAGCGCGGCGAGGGCAGATACGCAGTATTTT.

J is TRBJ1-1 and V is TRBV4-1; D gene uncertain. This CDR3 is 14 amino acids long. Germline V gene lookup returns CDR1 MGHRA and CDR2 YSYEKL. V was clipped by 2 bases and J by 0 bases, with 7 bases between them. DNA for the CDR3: TGCGCCAGCAGCCAAAGACAACTGAACACTGAAGCTTTCTTT. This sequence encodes CASSQRQLNTEAFF.

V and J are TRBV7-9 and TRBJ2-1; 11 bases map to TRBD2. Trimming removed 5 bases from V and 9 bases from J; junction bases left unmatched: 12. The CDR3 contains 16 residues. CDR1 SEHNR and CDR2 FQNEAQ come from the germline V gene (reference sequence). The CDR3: CASSLLELAGVFEQFF. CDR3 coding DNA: TGTGCCAGCAGCCTCCTCGAACTAGCGGGAGTTTTTGAGCAGTTCTTC.

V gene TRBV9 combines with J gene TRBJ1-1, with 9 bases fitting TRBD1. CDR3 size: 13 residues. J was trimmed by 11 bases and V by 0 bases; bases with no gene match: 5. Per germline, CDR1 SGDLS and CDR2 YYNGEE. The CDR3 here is CASSVARQGEAFF. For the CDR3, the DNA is TGTGCCAGCAGCGTAGCCCGACAGGGGGAGGCTTTCTTT.

The CDR3 region is CASSLGSPQGAYEQYF. CDR3 DNA sequence: TGTGCCAGCAGCTTGGGATCCCCACAGGGGGCCTACGAGCAGTACTTC. This chain connects TRBV5-4 to TRBJ2-5, with TRBD1 identical over 8 bases. Gene TRBJ2-7 matches the end of the DNA better, so the J call may be wrong. This CDR3 has 16 residues. CDR1 is SGHNT and CDR2 is YYREEE in the germline V gene (reference sequence).

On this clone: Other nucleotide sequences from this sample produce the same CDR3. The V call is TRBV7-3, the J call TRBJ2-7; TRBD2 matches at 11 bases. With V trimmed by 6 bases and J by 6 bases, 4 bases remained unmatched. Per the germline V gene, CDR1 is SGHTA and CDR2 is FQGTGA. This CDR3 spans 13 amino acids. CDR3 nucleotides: TGTGCCAGCAGTTTAGCGGGGGGGCGCGAGCAGTACTTC. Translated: CASSLAGGREQYF.